The clone carrying this T cell receptor (beta chain) was counted between two and nine times. The source of the sample is a study of blood T cell repertoires in COVID-19. TCRdb's table, derived via immunoSEQ multiplex PCR, lists solely in-frame clones and lacks some. The sample holds roughly 190,000 clones, 84% seen once. CDR3 length: 15 amino acids. The germline CDR1 and CDR2 sequences are SGDLS and YYNGEE. V was pared by 6 bases and J by 7 bases, with 22 bases between. This sequence originates from a woman aged 70 to 79 with active or convalescent COVID-19. The V gene is TRBV9, the J gene TRBJ1-2, with D possibly being TRBD1 (6 bases). The specimen was peripheral blood. The CDR3 region has the DNA TGTGCCAGCACCCTAGGGGGGGCAGGGTCGGGTGGCTACACCTTC. Encoded protein: CASTLGGAGSGGYTF. Based on the CDR3 plus reference TRBV9 and TRBJ1-2, the full variable domain is DSGVTQTPKHLITATGQRVTLRCSPRSGDLSVYWYQQSLDQGLQFLIQYYNGEERAKGNILERFSAQQFPDLHSELNLSSLELGDSALYFCASTLGGAGSGGYTFGSGTRLTVV.